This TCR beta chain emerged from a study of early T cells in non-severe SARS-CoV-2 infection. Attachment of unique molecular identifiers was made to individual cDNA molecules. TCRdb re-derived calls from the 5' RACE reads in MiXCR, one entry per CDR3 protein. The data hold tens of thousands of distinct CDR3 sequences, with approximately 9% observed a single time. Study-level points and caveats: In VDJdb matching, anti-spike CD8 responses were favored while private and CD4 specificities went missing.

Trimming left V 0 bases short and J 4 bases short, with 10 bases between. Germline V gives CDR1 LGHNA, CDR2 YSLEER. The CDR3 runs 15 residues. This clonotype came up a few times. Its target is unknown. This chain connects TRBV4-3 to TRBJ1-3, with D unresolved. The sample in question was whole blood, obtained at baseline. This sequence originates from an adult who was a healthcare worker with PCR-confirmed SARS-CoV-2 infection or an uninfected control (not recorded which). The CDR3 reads CASSQEGQRGNTIYF. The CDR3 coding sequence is TGCGCCAGCAGCCAAGAGGGTCAGAGAGGAAACACCATATATTTT.